The 18 T cell receptor beta chains below come from one sample, sequenced in a study of CD8 T cells in ankylosing spondylitis. TCRdb recomputed calls from the 5' RACE reads with MiXCR, one row per CDR3 protein. The top ten clones hold roughly 5% of a sample with roughly 240,000 distinct CDR3 sequences, less than 9.5% of them seen once. Specimen: blood, either unsorted or a sorted T cell fraction (not recorded which). All receptors derive from a female donor with ankylosing spondylitis or in good health (not recorded which).

This clonotype was recorded many times. The chain links TRBV10-3 to TRBJ1-5; a possible D gene is TRBD1 (5 bases). With 10 bases removed from V and 0 bases from J, the gap between germline ends came to 25 bases. Looked up from germline, CDR1 is ENHRY and CDR2 is SYGVKD. The length of the CDR3 is 18 residues. DNA for the CDR3: TGTGCCACCACGCATCGGCCCCTTATCAGGGATAGCAATCAGCCCCAGCATTTT. Its protein product is CATTHRPLIRDSNQPQHF.

This clonotype was counted ten times or more. The chain couples TRBV12-3 or TRBV12-4 to TRBJ1-1, with 8 bases that match TRBD1. CDR3 length: 14 residues. V shed 0 bases, J shed 7 bases, and the junction held 4 bases outside the gene matches. The DNA of the CDR3 is TGTGCCAGCAGTTTAGCGGCCGGACAGGGTGAAGCTTTCTTT. Translating it yields CASSLAAGQGEAFF.

In its sample, this clonotype was seen many times. The chain has TRBV20-1 and TRBJ2-1; weak D call: TRBD2 (5 bases). The V gene's germline CDR1 is DFQATT and CDR2 SNEGSKA (reference sequence). V shed 5 bases and J shed 8 bases, with 34 bases lying between them. The CDR3 is made up of 19 amino acids. In DNA form, the CDR3 reads TGCAGTGCTCGGCTAGCACGACCCACTAAGGTGTTGAAAAGCTATGAGCAGTTCTTC. Its protein product is CSARLARPTKVLKSYEQFF.

Comments on this clonotype: One base away lies a much larger clone, so this may be a sequencing read error. This sequence joins TRBV5-1 and TRBJ2-5; a possible D gene is TRBD1 (6 bases). V gave up 2 bases and J gave up 5 bases, with 22 bases separating them. Germline lookup yields CDR1 SGHRS and CDR2 YFSETQ. The CDR3 totals 17 residues. CDR3 bases: TGCGCCAGCAGCTTCAGATGGGGGCAGGGGCGTAGGGAGACCCAGTACTTC. Its translation is CASSFRWGQGRRETQYF. The full variable domain, its missing parts supplied by reference TRBV5-1 and TRBJ2-5, is KAGVTQTPRYLIKTRGQQVTLSCSPISGHRSVSWYQQTPGQGLQFLFEYFSETQRNKGNFPGRFSGRQFSNSRSEMNVSTLELGDSALYLCASSFRWGQGRRETQYFGPGTRLLVL.

This clonotype has at least ten counts. CDR3 amino acids: CASSWGLAGDNEQFF. CDR3 nucleotides: TGTGCCAGCAGCTGGGGACTAGCGGGAGACAATGAGCAGTTCTTC. The chain couples TRBV12-3 or TRBV12-4 to TRBJ2-1, with 14 bases aligning to TRBD2. The V segment lost 6 bases and the J segment 5 bases; nucleotides outside the gene matches: 3. This CDR3 is 15 amino acids long.

The table lists this clonotype with a few counts. The genes are TRBV21-1 and TRBJ2-5; TRBD1, as called in the table, went unchecked against the DNA. TRBV21-1 is a recognized pseudogene. This CDR3 is 19 amino acids long. CDR3 protein: CASNSGPIQGVWGFETQYF. The DNA for the CDR3 is TGTGCCAGCAACTCTGGGCCCATACAGGGGGTGTGGGGATTCGAGACCCAGTACTTC.

This clonotype was recorded many times. CDR3 bases: TGCAGTGCTAGGGACAGCCGAGTGACCCAGTACTTC. Residues: CSARDSRVTQYF. V is TRBV20-1 and J is TRBJ2-5; the D gene is possibly TRBD1 (6 bases). The germline V and J ends were trimmed by 3 bases and 7 bases, with 12 bases remaining between them. The V gene's germline CDR1 is DFQATT and CDR2 SNEGSKA (reference sequence). This CDR3 has 12 residues.

This clonotype was counted many times. V gene TRBV18 combines with J gene TRBJ1-1, with D unresolved. The CDR3 has 10 residues. Germline V CDR1 and CDR2: KGHSH, LQKENI. V was pared by 8 bases and J by 3 bases, with 4 bases between. CDR3 loop: CASRDTEAFF. Written as DNA, the CDR3 is TGTGCCAGCCGAGACACTGAAGCTTTCTTT.

This clonotype was seen at least ten times. The chain joins TRBV20-1 to TRBJ2-7; weak D call: TRBD2 (6 bases). The germline V gene has CDR1 DFQATT and CDR2 SNEGSKA (reference sequence). The length of the CDR3 is 12 residues. Between the trimmed V and J ends, which lost 6 bases and 5 bases, there was a span of 14 bases. The CDR3 DNA sequence: TGCAGTGCCTTGAGGAGGGCGGACGAGCAGTACTTC. Its translation: CSALRRADEQYF.

This clonotype was observed at least ten times. The CDR3 region is CAISGSSASSYEQYF. The CDR3 coding sequence is TGTGCCATCAGCGGTTCTAGCGCGAGCTCCTACGAGCAGTACTTC. V is TRBV10-3 and J is TRBJ2-7, with D possibly matching TRBD2 (6 bases). V was pared by 6 bases and J by 0 bases, with 15 bases between. Looked up from germline, CDR1 is ENHRY and CDR2 is SYGVKD. The CDR3 runs 15 residues.

This chain joins TRBV10-3 and TRBJ2-1; possibly TRBD1 or TRBD2 for D (6 bases each). Germline assignment: CDR1 ENHRY and CDR2 SYGVKD. This CDR3 comprises 15 residues. Trimming shortened V by 8 bases and J by 5 bases, and 19 bases separated the two germline ends. The CDR3 DNA reads as TGTGCCATCTCGGGCTCGGGGGCGGGAAACAATGAGCAGTTCTTC. Translating gives CAISGSGAGNNEQFF.

This clonotype appeared a few times. V is TRBV5-4 and J is TRBJ1-3; maybe TRBD1 (6 bases). This CDR3 has 17 residues. Germline assignment: CDR1 SGHNT and CDR2 YYREEE (reference sequence). With 0 bases removed from V and 0 bases from J, the gap between germline ends came to 13 bases. The CDR3 region has the DNA TGTGCCAGCAGCTTGGGGACGGGGGGCCCCTCTGGAAACACCATATATTTT. It translates to CASSLGTGGPSGNTIYF.

This clonotype came up once. The conserved closing phenylalanine or tryptophan is absent in this CDR3, likely reflecting a read error. The CDR3 bases are TGTGCCAGTACCGCGACGGTCAGCTCCTACGAGCAGTACTAC. It codes for CASTATVSSYEQYY. V and J are TRBV19 and TRBJ2-7; D unclear. The CDR3 is made up of 14 amino acids. Germline V gene lookup returns CDR1 LNHDA and CDR2 SQIVND (reference sequence). V gave up 7 bases and J gave up 0 bases, with 13 bases separating them.

This clonotype was counted many times. This chain connects TRBV20-1 to TRBJ1-3, with a weak D call TRBD1 (5 bases). The V end was cut by 6 bases, the J end by 2 bases, with 14 bases between. The CDR3 is 14 amino acids. The germline gives CDR1 DFQATT, CDR2 SNEGSKA (reference sequence). The CDR3 region is CSAPDGGPGNTIYF. CDR3 sequence (DNA): TGCAGTGCCCCTGATGGGGGACCTGGAAACACCATATATTTT.

This clonotype has ten or more counts. This chain joins TRBV6-5 and TRBJ2-2; D ambiguous. CDR3 size: 13 residues. Trimming cost V 4 bases and J 1 base, with 4 bases left between them. The V gene's germline CDR1 is MNHEY and CDR2 SVGAGI. The CDR3 region has the DNA TGTGCCAGCAGTTCCAGGAACACCGGGGAGCTGTTTTTT. Translated, it gives CASSSRNTGELFF.

This clonotype was counted many times. This chain joins TRBV12-3 or TRBV12-4 and TRBJ2-2, with 7 bases that match TRBD2. The CDR3 totals 14 residues. After removal of 6 bases from V and 7 bases from J, the junction contained 8 bases not matched to a gene. CDR3 nucleotide sequence: TGTGCCAGCAGACCCGTAGCGGGTGACGGGGAGCTGTTTTTT. This sequence encodes CASRPVAGDGELFF.

This clonotype was counted a few times. This chain joins TRBV20-1 and TRBJ2-1; TRBD2 aligns across 8 bases. The germline V gene encodes CDR1 DFQATT and CDR2 SNEGSKA (reference sequence). The CDR3 consists of 15 residues. V was pared by 8 bases and J by 3 bases, with 12 bases of the junction left unmatched. The CDR3 spells CSPQELGLDYNEQFF. CDR3 DNA: TGCAGTCCCCAGGAACTGGGACTAGACTACAATGAGCAGTTCTTC.

As to this clonotype: The junction and the germline gene differ at one end; a read error may be behind it. The chain employs TRBV7-2 and TRBJ2-2; the D gene is possibly TRBD2 (7 bases). The V gene's germline CDR1 is SGHTA and CDR2 FQGNSA. The CDR3 contains 15 residues. CDR3 sequence reads: CASSLYSGRKGELFF. The CDR3 bases are TGTGCCAGCAGCTTGTATAGCGGGCGTAAGGGGGAACTGTTTTTT.